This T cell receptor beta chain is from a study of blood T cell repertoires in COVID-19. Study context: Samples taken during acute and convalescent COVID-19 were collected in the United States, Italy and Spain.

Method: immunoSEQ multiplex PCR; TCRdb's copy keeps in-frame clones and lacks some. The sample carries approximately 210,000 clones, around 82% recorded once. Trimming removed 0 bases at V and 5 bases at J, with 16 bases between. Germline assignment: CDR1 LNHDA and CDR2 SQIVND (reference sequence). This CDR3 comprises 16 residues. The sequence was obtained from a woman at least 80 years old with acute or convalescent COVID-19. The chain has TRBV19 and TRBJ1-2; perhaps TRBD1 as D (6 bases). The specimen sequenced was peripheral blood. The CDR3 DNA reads TGTGCCAGTAGTATAGAACAGGGCATAGCTACTTATGGCTACACCTTC. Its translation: CASSIEQGIATYGYTF.